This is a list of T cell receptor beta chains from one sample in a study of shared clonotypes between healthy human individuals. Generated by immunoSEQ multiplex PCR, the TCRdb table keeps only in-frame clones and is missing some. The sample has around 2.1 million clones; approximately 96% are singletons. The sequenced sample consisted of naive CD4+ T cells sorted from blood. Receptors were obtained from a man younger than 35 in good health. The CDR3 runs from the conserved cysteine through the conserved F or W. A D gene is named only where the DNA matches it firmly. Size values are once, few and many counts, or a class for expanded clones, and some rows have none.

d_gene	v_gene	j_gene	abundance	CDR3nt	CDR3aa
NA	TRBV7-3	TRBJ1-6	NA	TGTGCCAGCAGCTCGCAAAATAATTCACCCCTCCACTTT	CASSSQNNSPLHF
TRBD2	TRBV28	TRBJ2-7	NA	TGTGCCAGCACCGGGACTAGCGGGTCCCACGAGCAGTACTTC	CASTGTSGSHEQYF
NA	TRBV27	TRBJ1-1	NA	TGTGCCAGCAGATCCATTAACACTGAAGCTTTCTTT	CASRSINTEAFF
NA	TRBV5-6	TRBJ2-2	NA	TGTGCCAGCAGCCATCCCACCGGGGAGCTGTTTTTT	CASSHPTGELFF
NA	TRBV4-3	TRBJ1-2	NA	TGCGCCAGCAGCCAAGATTGGGAGGGGGTAGGGAACTATGGCTACACCTTC	CASSQDWEGVGNYGYTF
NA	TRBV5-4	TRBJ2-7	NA	TGTGCCAGCAGCGGCAGGGGAGGGTCCTACGAGCAGTACTTC	CASSGRGGSYEQYF
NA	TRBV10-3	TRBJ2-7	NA	TGTGCCATCAGTGCTACGGGGTTCCCCCGATCCTACGAGCAGTACTTC	CAISATGFPRSYEQYF
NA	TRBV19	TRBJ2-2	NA	TGTGCCAGTAGTTTCCCGGGAAAATCGATCGGGGAGCTGTTTTTT	CASSFPGKSIGELFF
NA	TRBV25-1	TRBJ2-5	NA	TGTGCCAGCAGTGAATTTGGGGGGCTGGAGACCCAGTACTTC	CASSEFGGLETQYF
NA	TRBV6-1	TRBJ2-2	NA	TGTGCCAGCAGTGTGGGTCCCGGGGAGCTGTTTTTT	CASSVGPGELFF
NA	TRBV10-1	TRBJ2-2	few	TGCGCCAGCAGTGAGTCAATCACCGGGGAGCTGTTTTTT	CASSESITGELFF
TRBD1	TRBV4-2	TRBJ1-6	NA	TGTGCCAGCAGCCAAGATAGTCGGGACAGGGGTGATAATTCACCCCTCCACTTT	CASSQDSRDRGDNSPLHF
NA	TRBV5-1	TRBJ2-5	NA	TGCGCCAGCAGCTGGTTCTTGGGGTACCAAGAGACCCAGTACTTC	CASSWFLGYQETQYF
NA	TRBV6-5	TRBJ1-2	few	TGTGCCAGCAGTTACTCACGGGGACCCTATGGCTACACCTTC	CASSYSRGPYGYTF
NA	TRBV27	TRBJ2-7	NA	TGTGCCAGCAGTTTATCCCAACCGGGACTTGGCTACGAGCAGTACTTC	CASSLSQPGLGYEQYF
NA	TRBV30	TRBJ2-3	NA	TGTGCCTGGTTAAACAAAACTAGCACAGATACGCAGTATTTT	CAWLNKTSTDTQYF
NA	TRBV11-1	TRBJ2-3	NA	TGTGCCAGCATCCGGGGGGTAGGGGGCTGGGATACGCAGTATTTT	CASIRGVGGWDTQYF
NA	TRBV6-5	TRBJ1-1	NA	TGTGCCAGCAACCGGGGGGGTGAAGCTTTCTTT	CASNRGGEAFF
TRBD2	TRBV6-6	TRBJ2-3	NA	TGTGCCAGCAGTCCTCCTAGCGGGACGGGGGATACGCAGTATTTT	CASSPPSGTGDTQYF
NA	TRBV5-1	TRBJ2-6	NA	TGCGCCAGCAGCTTGGTTTCTGGGGCCAACGTCCTGACTTTC	CASSLVSGANVLTF
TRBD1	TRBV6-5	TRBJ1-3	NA	TGTGCCAGCAGTTACTCCGGGACAGGGTGGTTAAACACCATATATTTT	CASSYSGTGWLNTIYF
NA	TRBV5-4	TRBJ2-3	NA	TGTGCCAGCAGCCTACGGACACGGGCTAGCACAGATACGCAGTATTTT	CASSLRTRASTDTQYF
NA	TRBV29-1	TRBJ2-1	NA	TGCAGCGTTGAGAAGACCCACAATGAGCAGTTCTTC	CSVEKTHNEQFF
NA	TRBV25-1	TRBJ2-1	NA	TGTGCCAGCAGTGAACCTGGCAGGGATCTATACAATGAGCAGTTCTTC	CASSEPGRDLYNEQFF
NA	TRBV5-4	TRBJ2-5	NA	TGTGCCAGCAGCCCGGCGGTTGGTGCGGGACAAGAGACCCAGTACTTC	CASSPAVGAGQETQYF
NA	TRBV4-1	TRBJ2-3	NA	TGCGCCAGCAGCCAAGTCCCCCAAGAAGTGGCCACGCGGCAGTATTTT	CASSQVPQEVATRQYF
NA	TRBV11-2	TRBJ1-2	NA	TGTGCCAGCAGCTCCCCCAGGGATAACTATGGCTACACCTTC	CASSSPRDNYGYTF
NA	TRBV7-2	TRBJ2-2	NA	TGTGCCAGCAGCTTAGACAGAACCGGGGAGCTGTTTTTT	CASSLDRTGELFF
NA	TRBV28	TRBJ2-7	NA	TGTGCCAGCAGCCTGGGAGGGGGCGCCTACGAGCAGTACTTC	CASSLGGGAYEQYF
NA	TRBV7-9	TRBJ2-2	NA	TGTGCCAGCAGCTTAGGTGAAACCGGGGAGCTGTTTTTT	CASSLGETGELFF
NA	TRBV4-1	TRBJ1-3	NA	TGCGCCAGCAGCCAAGGTCGGCAAGCGACGAGGGCCGGAAACACCATATATTTT	CASSQGRQATRAGNTIYF
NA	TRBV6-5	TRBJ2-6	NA	TGTGCCAGCAGCCGCAGGGTGTCTGGGGCCAACGTCCTGACTTTC	CASSRRVSGANVLTF
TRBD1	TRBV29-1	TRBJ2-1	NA	TGCAGCGGCGGACAGGGCTCCTACAATGAGCAGTTCTTC	CSGGQGSYNEQFF
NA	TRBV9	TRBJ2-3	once	TGTGCCAGCAGCGTAGAGGGATTCACAGATACGCAGTATTTT	CASSVEGFTDTQYF
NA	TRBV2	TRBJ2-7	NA	TGTGCCAGCAGTGAAGAGATATCCGCCTACGAGCAGTACTTC	CASSEEISAYEQYF
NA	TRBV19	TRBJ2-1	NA	TGTGCCAGTAGTATAGTAAGGAAGGGCCACAATGAGCAGTTCTTC	CASSIVRKGHNEQFF
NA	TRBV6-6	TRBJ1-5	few	TGTGCCAGCAGTTTCACCGATCAGCCCCAGCATTTT	CASSFTDQPQHF
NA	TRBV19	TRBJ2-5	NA	TGTGCCAGTAGTATCATAGTGGGGGAGACCCAGTACTTC	CASSIIVGETQYF
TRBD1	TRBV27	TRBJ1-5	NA	TGTGCCAGCAGCCCCCAGGGGGTTCGTCAGCCCCAGCATTTT	CASSPQGVRQPQHF
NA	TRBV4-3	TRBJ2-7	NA	TGCGCCAGCAGCCGGGTGGGAGGGACAGGCCGCTCCTACGAGCAGTACTTC	CASSRVGGTGRSYEQYF
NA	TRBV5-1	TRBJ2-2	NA	TGCGCCAGCCAGGCAACCGGGAACACCGGGGAGCTGTTTTTT	CASQATGNTGELFF
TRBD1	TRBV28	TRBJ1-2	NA	TGTGCCAGCACGCGAACCGGGACAGGGGGCGTTGGCTACACCTTC	CASTRTGTGGVGYTF
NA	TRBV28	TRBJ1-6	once	TGTGTCTCGGGGGGTTCACCCCTCCACTTT	CVSGGSPLHF
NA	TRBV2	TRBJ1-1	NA	TGTGCTCCGGGGGGGACTGAAGCTTTCTTT	CAPGGTEAFF
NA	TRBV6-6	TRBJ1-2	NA	TGTGCCAGCAGTTACTCGACTCTTGGGGAGGGCTATGGCTACACCTTC	CASSYSTLGEGYGYTF
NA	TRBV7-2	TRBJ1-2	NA	TGTGCCAGCAGCTTAATAGGAATAGATGGCTACACCTTC	CASSLIGIDGYTF
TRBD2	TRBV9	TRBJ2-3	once	TGTGCCAGCAGTGGGACTAGCGGGAGTGATACGCAGTATTTT	CASSGTSGSDTQYF
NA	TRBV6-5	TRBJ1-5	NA	TGTGCCAGCAGCCATAGACCCGGCAATCAGCCCCAGCATTTT	CASSHRPGNQPQHF
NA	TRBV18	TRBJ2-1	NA	TGTGCCAGCTCACCCCCCGCTCACTTGAGGCTCGGAAATGAGCAGTTCTTC	CASSPPAHLRLGNEQFF
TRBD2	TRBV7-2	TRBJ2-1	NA	TGTGCCAGCAGCTTAGCGTTGCGGGAGAATGAGCAGTTCTTC	CASSLALRENEQFF
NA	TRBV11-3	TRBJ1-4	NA	TGTGCCAGCAGCTTAATCAACAGGGCTAACTTCTTGGATAAACTGTTTTTT	CASSLINRANFLDKLFF
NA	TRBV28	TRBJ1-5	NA	TGTGCCAGCAGTTTAAGAGGGGGGGCGGGTCACCAGCCCCAGCATTTT	CASSLRGGAGHQPQHF
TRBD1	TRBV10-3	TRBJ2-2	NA	TGTGCCATCAGGGCCGGGACAGGGGGCGTGGGCACCGGGGAGCTGTTTTTT	CAIRAGTGGVGTGELFF
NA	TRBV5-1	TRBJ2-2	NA	TGCGCCAGCAGCTTTAATCCCCAGGGCCTGGGCGGGGAGCTGTTTTTT	CASSFNPQGLGGELFF
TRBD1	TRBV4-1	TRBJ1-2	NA	TGCGCCAGCAGCCAAGCCGGACAGGGGGGAAACTATGGCTACACCTTC	CASSQAGQGGNYGYTF
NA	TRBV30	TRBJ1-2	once	TGTGCCTGGGCCGGACAGTTTAACTATGGCTACACCTTC	CAWAGQFNYGYTF
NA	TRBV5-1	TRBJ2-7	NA	TGCGCCAGCAGCAAAGTACAGTACGAGCAGTACTTC	CASSKVQYEQYF